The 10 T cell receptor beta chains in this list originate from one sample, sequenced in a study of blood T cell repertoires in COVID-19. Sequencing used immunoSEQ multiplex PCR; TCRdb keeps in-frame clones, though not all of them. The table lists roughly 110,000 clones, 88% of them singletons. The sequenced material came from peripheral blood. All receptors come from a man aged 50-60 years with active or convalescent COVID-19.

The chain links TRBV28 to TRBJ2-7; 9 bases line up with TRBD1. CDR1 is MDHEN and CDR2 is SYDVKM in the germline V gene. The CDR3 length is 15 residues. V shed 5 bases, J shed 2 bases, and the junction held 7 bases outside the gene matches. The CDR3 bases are TGTGCCAGCAGTGAGAGGGACAGGGCCCCCTACGAGCAGTACTTC. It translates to CASSERDRAPYEQYF.

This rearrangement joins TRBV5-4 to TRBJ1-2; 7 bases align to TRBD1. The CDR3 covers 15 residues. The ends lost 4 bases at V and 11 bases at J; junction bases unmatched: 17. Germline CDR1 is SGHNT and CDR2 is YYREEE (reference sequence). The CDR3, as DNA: TGTGCCAGCAGCAAAGCCGGGACAGACGTTTCTTCTTACACCTTC. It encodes CASSKAGTDVSSYTF.

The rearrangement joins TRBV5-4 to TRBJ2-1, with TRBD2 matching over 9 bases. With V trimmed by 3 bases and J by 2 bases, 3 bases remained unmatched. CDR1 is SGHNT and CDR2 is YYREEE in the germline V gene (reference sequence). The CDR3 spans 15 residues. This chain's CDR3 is CASSWSSGTYNEQFF. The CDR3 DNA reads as TGTGCCAGCAGCTGGTCTAGCGGGACCTACAATGAGCAGTTCTTC. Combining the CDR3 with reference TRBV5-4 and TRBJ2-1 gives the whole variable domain ETGVTQSPTHLIKTRGQQVTLRCSSQSGHNTVSWYQQALGQGPQFIFQYYREEENGRGNFPPRFSGLQFPNYSSELNVNALELDDSALYLCASSWSSGTYNEQFFGPGTRLTVL.

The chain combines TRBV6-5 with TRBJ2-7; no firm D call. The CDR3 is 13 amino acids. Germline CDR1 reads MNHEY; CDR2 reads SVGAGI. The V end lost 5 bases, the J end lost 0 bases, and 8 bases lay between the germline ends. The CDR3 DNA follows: TGTGCCAGCAGTACGGTTCTCTCCTACGAGCAGTACTTC. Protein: CASSTVLSYEQYF.

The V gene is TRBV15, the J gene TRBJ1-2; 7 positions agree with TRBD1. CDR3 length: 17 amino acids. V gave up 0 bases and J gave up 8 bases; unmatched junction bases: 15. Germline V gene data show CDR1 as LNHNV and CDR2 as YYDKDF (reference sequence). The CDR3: CATSRDRRGPGFWGYTF. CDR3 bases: TGTGCCACCAGCAGAGATAGGAGGGGGCCAGGCTTTTGGGGCTACACCTTC.

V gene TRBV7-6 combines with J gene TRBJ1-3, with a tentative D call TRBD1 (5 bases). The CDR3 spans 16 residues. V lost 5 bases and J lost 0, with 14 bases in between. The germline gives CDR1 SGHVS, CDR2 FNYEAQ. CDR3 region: CASSRTSGNSGNTIYF. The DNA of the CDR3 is TGTGCCAGCAGCCGAACATCAGGGAACTCTGGAAACACCATATATTTT.

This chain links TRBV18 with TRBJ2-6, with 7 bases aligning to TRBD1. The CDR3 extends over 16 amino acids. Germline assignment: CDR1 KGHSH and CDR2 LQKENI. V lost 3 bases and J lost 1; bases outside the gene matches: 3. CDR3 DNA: TGTGCCAGCTCACCCACAGGGGAGTCTGGGGCCAACGTCCTGACTTTC. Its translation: CASSPTGESGANVLTF.

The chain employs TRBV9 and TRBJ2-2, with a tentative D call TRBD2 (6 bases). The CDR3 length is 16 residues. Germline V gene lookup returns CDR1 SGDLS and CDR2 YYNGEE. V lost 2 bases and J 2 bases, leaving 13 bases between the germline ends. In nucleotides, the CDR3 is TGTGCCAGCAGCGTCAGCACCGGGACTAACACCGGGGAGCTGTTTTTT. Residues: CASSVSTGTNTGELFF.

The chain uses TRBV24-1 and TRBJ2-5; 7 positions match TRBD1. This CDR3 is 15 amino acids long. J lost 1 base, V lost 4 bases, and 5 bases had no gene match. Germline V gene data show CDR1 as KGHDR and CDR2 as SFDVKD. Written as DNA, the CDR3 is TGTGCCACCAGTGAAAACAGGGGTGTCCAAGAGACCCAGTACTTC. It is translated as CATSENRGVQETQYF.

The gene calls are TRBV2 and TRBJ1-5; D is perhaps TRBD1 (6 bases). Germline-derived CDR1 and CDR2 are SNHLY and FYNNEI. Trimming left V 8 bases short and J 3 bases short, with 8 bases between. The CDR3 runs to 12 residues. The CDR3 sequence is CASAGANQPQHF. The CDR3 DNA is TGTGCCAGCGCAGGGGCCAATCAGCCCCAGCATTTT.